The clone carrying this T cell receptor (beta chain) was counted ten times or more. Amplification of TCR beta CDR3 regions was performed using RNA transcripts as template. TCR CDR3 underwent first-round RT-PCR with the HTBI primer set. TCRdb ran MiXCR on the multiplex PCR reads and lists one entry per CDR3 protein. The repertoire holds around 800,000 distinct CDR3 sequences, with roughly 40% as singletons. The data originate from a study of T cells in Graves' hyperthyroidism and ophthalmopathy. V shed 5 bases and J shed 3 bases, with 10 bases lying between them. CDR1 and CDR2 from the germline V gene are SQVTM and ANQGSEA. The CDR3 extends over 13 amino acids.

Material for sequencing was blood. This rearrangement joins TRBV29-1 to TRBJ2-2; perhaps TRBD2 as D (5 bases). The TCR was taken from a man younger than 35 with Graves' hyperthyroidism. As DNA, the CDR3 is TGCAGCGTTTGGCTAGCTTACACCGGGGAGCTGTTTTTT. This codes for CSVWLAYTGELFF.